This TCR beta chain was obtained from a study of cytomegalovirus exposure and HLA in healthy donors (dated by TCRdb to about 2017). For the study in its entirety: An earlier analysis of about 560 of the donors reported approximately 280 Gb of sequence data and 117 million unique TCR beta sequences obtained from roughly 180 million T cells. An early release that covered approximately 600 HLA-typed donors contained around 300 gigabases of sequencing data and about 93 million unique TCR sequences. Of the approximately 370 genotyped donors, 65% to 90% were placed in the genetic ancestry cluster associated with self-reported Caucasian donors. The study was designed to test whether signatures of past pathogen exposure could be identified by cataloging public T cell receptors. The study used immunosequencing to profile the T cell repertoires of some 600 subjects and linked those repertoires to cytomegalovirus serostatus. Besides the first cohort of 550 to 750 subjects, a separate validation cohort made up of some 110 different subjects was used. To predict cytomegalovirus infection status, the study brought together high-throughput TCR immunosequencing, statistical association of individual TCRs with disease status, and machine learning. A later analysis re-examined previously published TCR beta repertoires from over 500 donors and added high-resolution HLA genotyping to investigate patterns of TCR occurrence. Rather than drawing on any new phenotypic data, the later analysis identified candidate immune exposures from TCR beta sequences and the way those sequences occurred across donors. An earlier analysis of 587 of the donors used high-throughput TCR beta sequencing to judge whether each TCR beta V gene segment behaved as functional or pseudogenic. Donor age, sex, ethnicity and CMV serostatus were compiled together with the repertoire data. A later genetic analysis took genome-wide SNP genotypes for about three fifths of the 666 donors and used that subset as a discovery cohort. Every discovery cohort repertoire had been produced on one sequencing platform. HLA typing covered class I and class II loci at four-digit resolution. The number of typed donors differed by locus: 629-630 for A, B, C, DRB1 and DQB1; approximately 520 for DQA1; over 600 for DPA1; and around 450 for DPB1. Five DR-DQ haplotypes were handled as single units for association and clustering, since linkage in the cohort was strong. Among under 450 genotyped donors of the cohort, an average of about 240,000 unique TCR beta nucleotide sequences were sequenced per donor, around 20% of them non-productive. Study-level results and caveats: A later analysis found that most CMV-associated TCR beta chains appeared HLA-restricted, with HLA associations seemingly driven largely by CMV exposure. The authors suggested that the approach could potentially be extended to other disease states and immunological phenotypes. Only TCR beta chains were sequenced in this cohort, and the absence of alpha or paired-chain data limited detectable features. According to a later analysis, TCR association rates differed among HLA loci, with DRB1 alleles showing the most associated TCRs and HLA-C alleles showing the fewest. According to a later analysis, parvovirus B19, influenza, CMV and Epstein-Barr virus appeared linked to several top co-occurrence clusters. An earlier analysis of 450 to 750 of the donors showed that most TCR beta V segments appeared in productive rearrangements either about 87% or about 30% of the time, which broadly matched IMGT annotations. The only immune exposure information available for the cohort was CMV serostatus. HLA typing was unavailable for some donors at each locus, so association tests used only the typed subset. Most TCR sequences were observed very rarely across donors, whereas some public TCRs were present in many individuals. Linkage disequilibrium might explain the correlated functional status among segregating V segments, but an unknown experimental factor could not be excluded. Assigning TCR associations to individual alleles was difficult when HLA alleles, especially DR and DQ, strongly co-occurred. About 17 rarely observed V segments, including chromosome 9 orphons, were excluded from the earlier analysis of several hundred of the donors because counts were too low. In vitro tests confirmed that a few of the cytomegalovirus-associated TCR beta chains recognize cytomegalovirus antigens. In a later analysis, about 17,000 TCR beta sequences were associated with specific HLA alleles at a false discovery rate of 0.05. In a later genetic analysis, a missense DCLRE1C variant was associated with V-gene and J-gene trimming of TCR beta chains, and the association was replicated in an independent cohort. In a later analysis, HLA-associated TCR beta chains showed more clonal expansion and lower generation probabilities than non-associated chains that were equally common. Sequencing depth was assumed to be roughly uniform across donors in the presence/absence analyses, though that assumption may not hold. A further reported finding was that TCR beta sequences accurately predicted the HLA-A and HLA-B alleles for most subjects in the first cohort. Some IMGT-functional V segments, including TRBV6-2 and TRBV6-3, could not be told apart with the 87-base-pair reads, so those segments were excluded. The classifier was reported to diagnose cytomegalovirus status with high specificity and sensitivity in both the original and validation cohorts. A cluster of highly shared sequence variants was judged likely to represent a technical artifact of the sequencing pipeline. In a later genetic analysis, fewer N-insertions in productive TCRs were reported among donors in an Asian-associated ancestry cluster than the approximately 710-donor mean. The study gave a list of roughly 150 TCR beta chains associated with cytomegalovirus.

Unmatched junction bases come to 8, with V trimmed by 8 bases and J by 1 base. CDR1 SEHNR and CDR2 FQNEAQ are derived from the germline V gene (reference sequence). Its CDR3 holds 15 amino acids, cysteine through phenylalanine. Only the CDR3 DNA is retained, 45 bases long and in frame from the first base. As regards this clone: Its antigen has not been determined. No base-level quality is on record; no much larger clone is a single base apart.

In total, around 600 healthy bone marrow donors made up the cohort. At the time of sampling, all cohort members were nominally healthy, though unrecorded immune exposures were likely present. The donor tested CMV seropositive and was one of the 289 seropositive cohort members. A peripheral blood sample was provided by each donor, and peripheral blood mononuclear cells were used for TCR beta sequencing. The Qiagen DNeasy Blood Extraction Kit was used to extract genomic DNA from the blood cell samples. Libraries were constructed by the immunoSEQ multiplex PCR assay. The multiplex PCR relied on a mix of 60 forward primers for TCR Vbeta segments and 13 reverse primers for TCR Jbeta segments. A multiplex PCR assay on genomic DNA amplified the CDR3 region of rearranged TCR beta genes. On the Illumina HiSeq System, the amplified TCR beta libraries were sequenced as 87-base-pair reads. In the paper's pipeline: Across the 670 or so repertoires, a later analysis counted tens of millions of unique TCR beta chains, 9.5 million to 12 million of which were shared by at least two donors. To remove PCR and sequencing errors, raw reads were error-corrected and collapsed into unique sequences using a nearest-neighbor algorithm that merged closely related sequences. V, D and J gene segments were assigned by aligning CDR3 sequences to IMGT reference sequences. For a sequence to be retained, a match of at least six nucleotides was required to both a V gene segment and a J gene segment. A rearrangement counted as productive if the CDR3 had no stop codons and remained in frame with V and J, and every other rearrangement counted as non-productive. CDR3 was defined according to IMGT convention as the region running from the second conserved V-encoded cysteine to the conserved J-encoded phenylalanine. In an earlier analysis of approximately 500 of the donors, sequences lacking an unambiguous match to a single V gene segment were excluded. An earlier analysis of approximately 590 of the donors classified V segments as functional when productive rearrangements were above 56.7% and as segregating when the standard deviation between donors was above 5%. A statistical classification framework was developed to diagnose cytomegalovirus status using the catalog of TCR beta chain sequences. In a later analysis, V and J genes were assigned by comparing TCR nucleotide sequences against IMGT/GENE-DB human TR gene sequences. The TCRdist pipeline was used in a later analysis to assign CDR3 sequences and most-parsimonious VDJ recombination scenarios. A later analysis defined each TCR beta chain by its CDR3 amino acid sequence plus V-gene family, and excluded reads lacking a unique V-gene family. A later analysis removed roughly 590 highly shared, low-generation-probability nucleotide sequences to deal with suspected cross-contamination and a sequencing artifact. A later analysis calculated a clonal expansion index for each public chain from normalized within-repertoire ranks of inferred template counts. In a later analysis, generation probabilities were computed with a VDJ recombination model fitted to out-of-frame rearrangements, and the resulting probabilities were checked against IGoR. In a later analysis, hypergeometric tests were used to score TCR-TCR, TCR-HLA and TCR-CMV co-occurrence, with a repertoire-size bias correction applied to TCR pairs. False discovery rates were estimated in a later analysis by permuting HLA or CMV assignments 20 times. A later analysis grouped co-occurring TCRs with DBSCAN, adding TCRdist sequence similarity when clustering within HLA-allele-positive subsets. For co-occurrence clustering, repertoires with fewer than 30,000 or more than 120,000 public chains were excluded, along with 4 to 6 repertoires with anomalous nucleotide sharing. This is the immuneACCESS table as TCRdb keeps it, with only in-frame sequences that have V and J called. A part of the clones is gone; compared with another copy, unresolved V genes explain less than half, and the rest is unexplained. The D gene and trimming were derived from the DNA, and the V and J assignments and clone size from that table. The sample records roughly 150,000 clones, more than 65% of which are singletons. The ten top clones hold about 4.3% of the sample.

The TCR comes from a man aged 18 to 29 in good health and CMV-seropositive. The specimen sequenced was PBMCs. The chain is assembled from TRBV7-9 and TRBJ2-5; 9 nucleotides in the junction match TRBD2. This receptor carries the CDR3 CASYSGSFSQETQYF. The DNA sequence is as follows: TGTGCCAGCTATAGCGGGAGCTTTAGCCAAGAGACCCAGTACTTC.